This is a list of T cell receptor beta chains from one sample in a study of Tregs in tolerant kidney transplant recipients. This table comes from immunoSEQ multiplex PCR, and its TCRdb copy is limited to in-frame clones, with some not included. The sample shows about 21,000 clones, around 85% of them seen only once. The sequences come from CD8+ T cells from blood (PBMCs), collected 6 months after the transplant. The origin of the receptors is a human patient who received a combined kidney and bone marrow transplant. Some T cells may have come from the graft donor. The CDR3 runs from the conserved cysteine through the conserved F or W. A D gene is named only where the DNA matches it firmly. Size is omitted from some rows. Given values are once, few, many or a class for expanded clones.

d_call clone_size j_call v_call cdr3_nt cdr3_aa
TRBD2 . TRBJ2-3 TRBV7-3 TGTGCCAGCAGCTTAATCGGGGGGGAAACAGATACGCAGTATTTT CASSLIGGETDTQYF
TRBD2 . TRBJ2-7 TRBV7-8 TGTGCCAGCAGCCGGGGACTAGCGGGGTATTCCTCCTACGAGCAGTACTTC CASSRGLAGYSSYEQYF
. . TRBJ1-1 TRBV7-9 TGTGCCAGCAGCGGAGACGGGACTACTGAAGCTTTCTTT CASSGDGTTEAFF
. . TRBJ2-7 TRBV4-2 TGTGCCAGCAGCCCTGCTATCTCTAGTCGCGAGCAGTACTTC CASSPAISSREQYF
. . TRBJ2-3 TRBV5-4 TGTGCCAGCAGCTTGACAGTCGCCGATACGCAGTATTTT CASSLTVADTQYF
TRBD2 . TRBJ2-7 TRBV11-2 TGTGCCAGCAGCTTATCGATACTAGCGGGAGAGAGCACCTTTTCCGAGCAGTACTTC CASSLSILAGESTFSEQYF
. . TRBJ1-2 TRBV9 TGTGCCAGCAGCGAACAGGGAAATGGCTACACCTTC CASSEQGNGYTF
TRBD1 . TRBJ2-7 TRBV7-8 TGTGCCAGCAGCGGAGGGACAGGGGACGAGCAGTACTTC CASSGGTGDEQYF
. . TRBJ2-3 TRBV15 TGTGCCACCAGCAGAGACAGGGGCACAGATACGCAGTATTTT CATSRDRGTDTQYF
. once TRBJ2-1 TRBV4-3 TGCGCCACCACGAGGGACTGGAGACTGGCCAACAATGAGCAGTTCTTC CATTRDWRLANNEQFF
TRBD1 . TRBJ2-7 TRBV5-4 TGTGCCAGCAGCCCTGGGACAGGGTGGAACGAGCAGTACTTC CASSPGTGWNEQYF
TRBD2 . TRBJ2-3 TRBV5-1 TGCGCCAGCAGCCCTGAGCGGGAGTACCCAGATACGCAGTATTTT CASSPEREYPDTQYF
TRBD2 . TRBJ2-5 TRBV13 TGTGCCAGCAGCTTAGGGCTAGCGGGAGAGACCCAGTACTTC CASSLGLAGETQYF
TRBD1 . TRBJ2-4 TRBV4-1 TGCGCCAGCAGCCTTCTGACAGGGGGCAAAAACATTCAGTACTTC CASSLLTGGKNIQYF
. once TRBJ2-7 TRBV11-2 TGTGCCAGCAGCTTACTCCCGTTATCGTACGAGCAGTACTTC CASSLLPLSYEQYF
TRBD2 . TRBJ2-7 TRBV6-5 TGTGCCAGCGGGGGGGTACCCGCTTTTGGCGAGCAGTACTTC CASGGVPAFGEQYF
TRBD1 . TRBJ1-4 TRBV7-2 TGTGCCAGCAGTCCAGGACAGGATCTATTGTTTTTT CASSPGQDLLFF
TRBD2 . TRBJ2-1 TRBV5-5 TGTGCCAGCAGCGAGACTAGCGGGAGATTGGGTGAGCAGTTCTTC CASSETSGRLGEQFF
. once TRBJ2-7 TRBV2 TGTGCCAGCAGTGACGGTTACGAGCAGTACTTC CASSDGYEQYF
TRBD1 . TRBJ1-3 TRBV18 TGTGCCAGCTCTCCATGGGGACAGGAGACGAAGCCTGGAAACACCATATATTTT CASSPWGQETKPGNTIYF
TRBD1 . TRBJ2-7 TRBV4-2 TGTGCCAGCAGCCAATCCGGGACAGGGTCCCACGAGCAGTACTTC CASSQSGTGSHEQYF
TRBD2 . TRBJ2-1 TRBV11-3 TGTGCCAGCAGCCATCGGGAGGCCCTCTACAATGAGCAGTTCTTC CASSHREALYNEQFF
. . TRBJ2-2 TRBV12-5 TGTGCTAGTGGCTCCAATAGCGGAACCGGGGAGCTGTTTTTT CASGSNSGTGELFF
. . TRBJ2-7 TRBV9 TGTGCCAGCAGCGTAGGGGTGGGGCCCTCCTACGAGCAGTACTTC CASSVGVGPSYEQYF
TRBD1 . TRBJ2-7 TRBV27 TGTGCCAGCAGCGCCGGGACAGTCTACGAGCAGTACTTC CASSAGTVYEQYF
. . TRBJ2-7 TRBV7-3 TGTGCCAGCAGCTTGGGGGCATGGGGTTTGTACGAGCAGTACTTC CASSLGAWGLYEQYF
TRBD1 many TRBJ2-7 TRBV5-1 TGCGCCAGCAGCTTTATATCGGGACAGGGAGGTCACGAGCAGTACTTC CASSFISGQGGHEQYF
TRBD1 . TRBJ2-7 TRBV11-2 TGTGCCAGCAGCATAGGACAGGGAAGGAGCTACGAGCAGTACTTC CASSIGQGRSYEQYF
TRBD2 . TRBJ2-1 TRBV18 TGTTCGAGCGGGGGGGCTCCCGAGTTCGATGAGCAGTTCTTC CSSGGAPEFDEQFF
. . TRBJ2-1 TRBV19 TGTGCCAGTGGACTCGGTGTAGAGCAGTTCTTC CASGLGVEQFF
. large TRBJ2-1 TRBV11-2 TGTGCCAGCAGCCCCCGTTTTCGGGATGAGCAGTTCTTC CASSPRFRDEQFF
. . TRBJ1-2 TRBV5-6 TGTGCCAGCAGCTTGGCCGGTAACTATGGCTACACCTTC CASSLAGNYGYTF
. few TRBJ1-3 TRBV9 TGTGCCAGCAGCGTAGCCACAGGGACGCTCGGAAACACCATATATTTT CASSVATGTLGNTIYF
. few TRBJ1-1 TRBV29-1 TGCAGCGTGGAGGTGAACACTGAAGCTTTCTTT CSVEVNTEAFF
TRBD2 . TRBJ2-4 TRBV5-1 TGCGCCAGCAGCTTGCGGGAGGGCGGAAAAAACATTCAGTACTTC CASSLREGGKNIQYF
TRBD1 . TRBJ1-6 TRBV11-2 TGTGCCAGCAGTTCCGGGACAGCGTCCCTCCACTTT CASSSGTASLHF
TRBD2 . TRBJ2-3 TRBV4-3 TGCGCCAGCAGCCAAGATAAAGGCGGGAGGCCACCAGATACGCAGTATTTT CASSQDKGGRPPDTQYF
. . TRBJ2-2 TRBV7-7 TGTGCCAGCAGCCCCACTTTAACCGGGGAGCTGTTTTTT CASSPTLTGELFF
. once TRBJ1-1 TRBV4-1 TGCGCCAGCAGCCAGGGGGGGTTCTTGGCCACTGAAGCTTTCTTT CASSQGGFLATEAFF
. once TRBJ2-7 TRBV21-1 TGTGCCAGCCTCCGGGACACGACATCTCCCGAGCAGTACTTC CASLRDTTSPEQYF
. . TRBJ2-1 TRBV4-3 TGCGCCAGCAGCTTGCTGGCTTCCTCCTACAATGAGCAGTTCTTC CASSLLASSYNEQFF
TRBD2 . TRBJ2-3 TRBV7-3 TGTGCCAGCAGCTTGGGACTAGGGGCAACAGATACGCAGTATTTT CASSLGLGATDTQYF
TRBD2 . TRBJ2-1 TRBV11-2 TGTGCCAGCAGCTTAGACGGGAGGCCATCCTACAATGAGCAGTTCTTC CASSLDGRPSYNEQFF
TRBD2 . TRBJ2-5 TRBV29-1 TGCAGCGTTTCAAAGCGGGGGGCCGTGGGGGAGACCCAGTACTTC CSVSKRGAVGETQYF
TRBD1 . TRBJ2-7 TRBV6-1 TGTGCCACGGCCGGGACAGAGACCTACGAGCAGTACTTC CATAGTETYEQYF
TRBD1 once TRBJ2-7 TRBV6-5 TGTGCCAGCAACTCCGGACAGGGAGAAGTCTACGAGCAGTACTTC CASNSGQGEVYEQYF
TRBD1 . TRBJ2-1 TRBV9 TGTGCCAGCAGTGAGGGACAGACCTACAATGAGCAGTTCTTC CASSEGQTYNEQFF
. . TRBJ2-1 TRBV19 TGTGCCAGTACCGTGAGGTTCACCTACAATGAGCAGTTCTTC CASTVRFTYNEQFF
. few TRBJ2-7 TRBV7-6 TGTGCCAGCAGCGAGACAACTGACTACGAGCAGTACTTC CASSETTDYEQYF
. . TRBJ2-7 TRBV13 TGTGCCAGCAGCTTAGGCAGAGGGTCACAGTACTTC CASSLGRGSQYF
. . TRBJ2-1 TRBV15 TGTGCCACCAGCATTCACTACCGACGGGATGAGCAGTTCTTC CATSIHYRRDEQFF
. . TRBJ1-1 TRBV19 TGTGCCAGTAGTATAGTTGCAGGGCCAACTGAAGCTTTCTTT CASSIVAGPTEAFF
TRBD1 . TRBJ2-2 TRBV13 TGTGCCAGCAGCTCTGGACAGGGGGCTGGTCCCTGGGGCACCGGGGAGCTGTTTTTT CASSSGQGAGPWGTGELFF
. . TRBJ2-1 TRBV19 TGTGCCAGTTCCCCCACGACAGACTACAATGAGCAGTTCTTC CASSPTTDYNEQFF
. . TRBJ2-2 TRBV4-1 TGCGCCAGCAGCCAAGATGCTAGTTATATTACCGGGGAGCTGTTTTTT CASSQDASYITGELFF